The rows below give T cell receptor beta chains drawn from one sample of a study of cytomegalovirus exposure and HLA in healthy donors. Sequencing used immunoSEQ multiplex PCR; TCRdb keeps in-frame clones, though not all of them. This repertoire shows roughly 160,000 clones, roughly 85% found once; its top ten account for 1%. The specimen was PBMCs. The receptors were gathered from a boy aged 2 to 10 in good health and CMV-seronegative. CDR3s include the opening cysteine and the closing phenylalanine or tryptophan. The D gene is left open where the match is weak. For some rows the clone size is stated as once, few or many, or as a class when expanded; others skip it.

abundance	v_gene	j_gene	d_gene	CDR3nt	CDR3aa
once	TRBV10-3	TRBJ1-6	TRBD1	TGTGCCATAGCCGGGACAGGGGGCGATAATTCACCCCTCCACTTT	CAIAGTGGDNSPLHF
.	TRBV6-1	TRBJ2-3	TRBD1	TGTGCCAGCACCGACAGGGGAATCACAGATACGCAGTATTTT	CASTDRGITDTQYF
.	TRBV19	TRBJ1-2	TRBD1	TGTGCCAGTAGTCCTCAAACCGGACAGGGACCTAACTATGGCTACACCTTC	CASSPQTGQGPNYGYTF
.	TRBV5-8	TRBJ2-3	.	TGTGCCAGCAGCAGACACGGACAGCCAGATACGCAGTATTTT	CASSRHGQPDTQYF
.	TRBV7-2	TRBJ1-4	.	TGTGCCAGCAGCTCGGGGGGGGGCGGACTTCGAAAACTGTTTTTT	CASSSGGGGLRKLFF
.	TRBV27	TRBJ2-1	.	TGTGCCACCGAGAGGGGTAGAGGGGGGGATTACAATGAGCAGTTCTTC	CATERGRGGDYNEQFF
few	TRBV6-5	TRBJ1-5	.	TGTGCCAGCAGTTACTCGAGGAACGCGGATCAGCCCCAGCATTTT	CASSYSRNADQPQHF
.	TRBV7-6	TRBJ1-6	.	TGTGCCAGCAGCCCGACAGGAGGTGGTTCACCCCTCCACTTT	CASSPTGGGSPLHF
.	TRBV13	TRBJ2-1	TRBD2	TGTGCCAGCAGCTTTGCCCTAGCGGGGGGCACCTACAATGAGCAGTTCTTC	CASSFALAGGTYNEQFF
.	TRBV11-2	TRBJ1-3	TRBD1	TGTGCCAGCAGCTTAGCAGGGGGCGCAAACACCATATATTTT	CASSLAGGANTIYF
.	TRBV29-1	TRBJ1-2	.	TGCAGCGTTGAAGTAGATATGTCCGGGGTCTATGGCTACACCTTC	CSVEVDMSGVYGYTF
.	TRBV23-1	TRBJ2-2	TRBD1	TGCGCCAGCAGTCAACCGGGACAGGGACAGAACACCGGGGAGCTGTTTTTT	CASSQPGQGQNTGELFF
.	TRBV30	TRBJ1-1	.	TGTGCCTGGGAGGGCCTGACTGAAGCTTTCTTT	CAWEGLTEAFF
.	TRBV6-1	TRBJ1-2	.	TGTGCCAGCAGACTGACGGGGGGTAACTATGGCTACACCTTC	CASRLTGGNYGYTF
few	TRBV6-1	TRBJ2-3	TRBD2	TGTGCCAGCAGTGGACTAGCGCCCCAGGGGCCCGATACGCAGTATTTT	CASSGLAPQGPDTQYF
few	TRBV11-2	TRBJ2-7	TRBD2	TGTGCCAGCAGCTTAAGGACTAGCGGATCCTACGAGCAGTACTTC	CASSLRTSGSYEQYF
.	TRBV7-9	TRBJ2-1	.	TGTGCCAGCAGCTTGATTAAGGGGATAGCCGGCAATGAGCAGTTCTTC	CASSLIKGIAGNEQFF
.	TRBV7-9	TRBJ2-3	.	TGTGCCAGCAGCTTAGATAGTGACAGCCACACAGATGCGCAGTATTTT	CASSLDSDSHTDAQYF
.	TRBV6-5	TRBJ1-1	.	TGTGCCAGCAGTTACCTCGAGGCTGAAGCTTTCTTT	CASSYLEAEAFF
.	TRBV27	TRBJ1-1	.	TGTGCCAGCAGCAGACTGGGCACTGAAGCTTTCTTT	CASSRLGTEAFF
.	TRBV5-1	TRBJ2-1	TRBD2	TGCGCCAGCAGCTTGGGACTAGCTAATGAGCAGTTCTTC	CASSLGLANEQFF
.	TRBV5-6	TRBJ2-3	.	TGTGCCAGCAGCTTGGGAGGGACACCGGATACGCAGTATTTT	CASSLGGTPDTQYF
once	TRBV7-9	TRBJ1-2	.	TGTGCCAGCAGCGTCGACAGCTATGGCTACACCTTC	CASSVDSYGYTF
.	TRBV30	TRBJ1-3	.	TGTGCCTGGCAGGACAGACCTGGAAACACCATATATTTT	CAWQDRPGNTIYF
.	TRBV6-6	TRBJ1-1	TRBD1	TGTGCCAGCAGTCCTGGGGACAGGCTGAGGACTGAAGCTTTCTTT	CASSPGDRLRTEAFF
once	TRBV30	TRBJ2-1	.	TGTGCCTGGAGTGTTGGTAGCTGGGGCTCAAATGAGCAGTTCTTC	CAWSVGSWGSNEQFF
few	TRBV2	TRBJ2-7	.	TGTGCCAGCAGAGGAGAGGGCGCGTCCTACGAGCAGTACTTC	CASRGEGASYEQYF
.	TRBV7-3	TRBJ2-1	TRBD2	TGTGCCAGCAGCCCGGGACTAGCGACACAAGGGCAGTTCTTC	CASSPGLATQGQFF
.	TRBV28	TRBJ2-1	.	TGTGCCAGCCTCAGCGCCGATAACAATGAGCAGTTCTTC	CASLSADNNEQFF
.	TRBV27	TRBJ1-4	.	TGTGCCAGCAGGTCGGTCAGGGAATTTGAAAAACTGTTTTTT	CASRSVREFEKLFF
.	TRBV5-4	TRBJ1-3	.	TGTGCCAGCAGCTTAGGGGGCTCTGGAAACACCATATATTTT	CASSLGGSGNTIYF
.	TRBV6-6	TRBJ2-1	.	TGTGCCGTTTCGAGGGCGGACGAGCAGTTCTTC	CAVSRADEQFF
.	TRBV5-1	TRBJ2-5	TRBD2	TGCGCCAGCAGCTTGCATGAGCGGGGGGCCAGAGAGACCCAGTACTTC	CASSLHERGARETQYF